The entry below describes one T cell receptor beta chain. The sample originates from a study of blood T cell repertoires in COVID-19. Across the study: The samples span acute and convalescent COVID-19 from the United States, Italy and Spain. PBMCs, B-cell-depleted T cells, or T cells provided the cDNA or gDNA that made up the material.

Per the original methods: Estimates of nucleated cell counts were drawn from the amplification of reference gene primers. Assay: immunoSEQ multiplex PCR; the TCRdb copy retains only in-frame clones and omits some. Clone size and the V and J calls come from that table; the DNA yielded D and trimming. Among about 280,000 clones listed, roughly 85% were seen once. CDR3 size: 16 residues. V lost 3 bases to trimming and J lost 2 bases; unmatched junction nucleotides: 5. Germline V gives CDR1 LNHDA, CDR2 SQIVND (reference sequence). The clonotype was recovered from a woman aged 30 to 39 with active or convalescent COVID-19. This chain uses TRBV19 with TRBJ2-2; 8 nucleotides line up with TRBD1. Sequencing was performed on peripheral blood. This CDR3 is CASSIQTGANTGELFF. The DNA for the CDR3 is TGTGCCAGTAGTATCCAGACAGGGGCTAACACCGGGGAGCTGTTTTTT.